Listed below are T cell receptor beta chains from one sample, sequenced in a study of blood T cell repertoires in COVID-19. Only in-frame clones appear in the TCRdb table, and some are missing; sequencing was by immunoSEQ multiplex PCR. The sample holds 140,000 to 150,000 clones, about nine tenths seen once. Sequencing input: PBMCs or T cells enriched from blood (not recorded which). All receptors derive from a man between 50 and 59 years old who had recovered from COVID-19. CDR3s include the opening cysteine and the closing phenylalanine or tryptophan. A D gene is named only where the DNA matches it firmly. Only some rows state a clone size, as once, few, many or a class for expanded clones.

abundance,v_gene,j_gene,d_gene,CDR3nt,CDR3aa
-,TRBV5-1,TRBJ1-4,TRBD1,TGCGCCAGCAGCGGGGACAGTAATGAAAAACTGTTTTTT,CASSGDSNEKLFF
-,TRBV3-1/TRBV3-2,TRBJ1-3,-,TGTGCCAGCAGCCAAGGTCTGTTCGGAAACACCATATATTTT,CASSQGLFGNTIYF
-,TRBV10-3,TRBJ2-1,TRBD1,TGTGCCATCAGGGTAGACCAGGGGGCCTCCTACAATGAGCAGTTCTTC,CAIRVDQGASYNEQFF
-,TRBV24-1,TRBJ2-1,TRBD1,TGTGCCACCAGAAGCGGACAGGGTATACTTCTTGAGCAGTTCTTC,CATRSGQGILLEQFF
-,TRBV28,TRBJ2-7,TRBD2,TGTGCCAGCAGTGCCCGGACTAGCGGGGGCTACGAGCAGTACTTC,CASSARTSGGYEQYF
-,TRBV14,TRBJ2-5,TRBD2,TGTGCCAGCAGCCAAGGCCTAGCGGGAGCGGAGACCCAGTACTTC,CASSQGLAGAETQYF
-,TRBV6-2/TRBV6-3,TRBJ2-7,TRBD2,TGTGCCAGCAGTTTACGGGGGAGGGCCTCCTACGAGCAGTACTTC,CASSLRGRASYEQYF
-,TRBV6-5,TRBJ2-5,-,TGTGCCAGCAGTCGAGGAGGGGGGGTCCAAGAGACCCAGTACTTC,CASSRGGGVQETQYF
-,TRBV16,TRBJ1-6,-,TGTGCCAGCAGCCAATCGTGGGGAGATTCACCCCTCCACTTT,CASSQSWGDSPLHF
few,TRBV9,TRBJ2-4,-,TGTGCCAGCAGCGCCAATGGACAGAGGGCTGGCATTCAGTACTTC,CASSANGQRAGIQYF
-,TRBV7-2,TRBJ1-2,-,TGTGCCAGCAGCGAAGGGGCAGCTTCCTATGGCTACACCTTC,CASSEGAASYGYTF
-,TRBV27,TRBJ1-2,TRBD1,TGTGCCAGCAGTCCGGGACAGGGTAACTATGGCTACACCTTC,CASSPGQGNYGYTF
-,TRBV5-4,TRBJ2-3,TRBD2,TGTGCCAGCAGCTTTCCCGGGACTAGCGGGAGGGACACGCAGTATTTT,CASSFPGTSGRDTQYF
-,TRBV28,TRBJ2-2,-,TGTGCCAGCAGTTCTAACAGGGTAATACCCGGGGAGCTGTTTTTT,CASSSNRVIPGELFF
-,TRBV10-3,TRBJ1-5,-,TGTGCCATCAGTGAGTCGACAGTCCGCAATCAGCCCCAGCATTTT,CAISESTVRNQPQHF
-,TRBV5-8,TRBJ1-1,-,TGTGCCAGCAGTAGGGGGACTGAAGCTTTCTTT,CASSRGTEAFF
-,TRBV5-1,TRBJ2-2,TRBD1,TGCGCCAGCAGCCCCGTCGGACAGGGAAACACCGGGGAGCTGTTTTTT,CASSPVGQGNTGELFF
-,TRBV4-3,TRBJ2-2,-,TGCGCCAGCAAGGTCGGGCAGGGGGGCACCGGGGAGCTGTTTTTT,CASKVGQGGTGELFF
-,TRBV11-2,TRBJ2-1,TRBD2,TGTGCCAGCAGCTCTACTAGCGGGAGTCCCGGGGCGAGTGAGCAGTTCTTC,CASSSTSGSPGASEQFF
-,TRBV2,TRBJ1-3,-,TGTGCCAGCAGTGGGCGGGGAGCAAACTCTGGAAACACCATATATTTT,CASSGRGANSGNTIYF
-,TRBV7-2,TRBJ2-1,-,TGTGCCAGCAGCTTAGGAGGGAGTTACGTTAATGAGCAGTTCTTC,CASSLGGSYVNEQFF
-,TRBV5-5,TRBJ1-4,-,TGTGCCAGCAGCCCGATGGTCCCGGCAACTAATGAAAAACTGTTTTTT,CASSPMVPATNEKLFF
-,TRBV3-1/TRBV3-2,TRBJ2-1,-,TGTGCCAGCAGCCAAATGGCTAGAGGAGGTGAGCAGTTCTTC,CASSQMARGGEQFF
-,TRBV28,TRBJ2-3,-,TGTGCCAGCAGTAGAGCGGGTCGGTCGGCAGATACGCAGTATTTT,CASSRAGRSADTQYF
-,TRBV6-2/TRBV6-3,TRBJ1-2,-,TGTGCCAGCAGTCAGACAGCATCCTATGGCTACACCTTC,CASSQTASYGYTF
-,TRBV28,TRBJ1-1,TRBD1,TGTGCCAGCTCCGGGACAGGGAGAACTGAAGCTTTCTTT,CASSGTGRTEAFF
-,TRBV11-2,TRBJ2-7,-,TGTGCCAGCAGCCCTCTGCAGTACGAGCAGTACTTC,CASSPLQYEQYF
-,TRBV6-5,TRBJ2-7,TRBD2,TGTGCCAGCGGGGGGGGGAGTCCCTACGAGCAGTACTTC,CASGGGSPYEQYF
-,TRBV28,TRBJ1-5,-,TGTGCCAGCAGTTTCATCGGGGATCCGGGCAATCAGCCCCAGCATTTT,CASSFIGDPGNQPQHF
-,TRBV7-3,TRBJ2-4,-,TGTGCCAGCAGCTTAACAGGGGATACCAAAAACATTCAGTACTTC,CASSLTGDTKNIQYF
-,TRBV28,TRBJ1-3,-,TGTGCCAGCAGTTTATTGGCCCCTGGAAACACCATATATTTT,CASSLLAPGNTIYF
-,TRBV13,TRBJ1-2,-,TGTGCCAGCAGCCCAGAGGCAGGGCGTAGATATGGCTACACCTTC,CASSPEAGRRYGYTF
-,TRBV5-6,TRBJ2-4,-,TGTGCCAGCAGCGAGCTAACAGGGTTACACATTCAGTACTTC,CASSELTGLHIQYF
-,TRBV11-2,TRBJ2-7,TRBD1,TGTGCCAGCAGGTCGACAGGGGCGACCTACGAGCAGTACTTC,CASRSTGATYEQYF
-,TRBV12-3/TRBV12-4,TRBJ2-3,-,TGTGCCAGCAACCACGGGGATACGCAGTATTTT,CASNHGDTQYF
-,TRBV15,TRBJ2-7,-,TGTGCCACCAGCAGAGATCTTAGTTCGGGCTACGAGCAGTACTTC,CATSRDLSSGYEQYF
-,TRBV29-1,TRBJ2-1,-,TGCAGCGTTGAAGGGCGCGGGGGCGGGCAGTTCTTC,CSVEGRGGGQFF
-,TRBV7-8,TRBJ1-5,-,TGTGCCAGCAGCCCGGACAGATTGGGAAATCAGCCCCAGCATTTT,CASSPDRLGNQPQHF
-,TRBV5-4,TRBJ2-4,TRBD1,TGTGCCAGCAGCCCTACTCCGGGACAGGTAGCCAAAAACATTCAGTACTTC,CASSPTPGQVAKNIQYF
-,TRBV27,TRBJ2-3,-,TGTGCCAGCAGTTTAAGCGGCGGAGGCACAGATACGCAGTATTTT,CASSLSGGGTDTQYF
-,TRBV4-3,TRBJ1-3,-,TGCGCCAGCAGCCATTATCTTCGGGGAAACACCATATATTTT,CASSHYLRGNTIYF
few,TRBV7-2,TRBJ1-5,-,TGTGCCAGCAGCTTACAGCGGGGAGACAATCAGCCCCAGCATTTT,CASSLQRGDNQPQHF
few,TRBV25-1,TRBJ1-1,-,TGTGCCAGCAGTGGATCTTCAGCGTGGTTGGGGAACACTGAAGCTTTCTTT,CASSGSSAWLGNTEAFF
-,TRBV12-3/TRBV12-4,TRBJ1-2,TRBD1,TGTGCCAGCAGTCTGGGACAGAACTATGGCTACACCTTC,CASSLGQNYGYTF
-,TRBV2,TRBJ1-4,-,TGTGCCAGCACCCGGGGGGGGGAAGCGACTGAAAAACTGTTTTTT,CASTRGGEATEKLFF
-,TRBV15,TRBJ1-1,-,TGTGCCACCACAAGGGGATTTCTTAACACTGAAGCTTTCTTT,CATTRGFLNTEAFF
-,TRBV11-2,TRBJ1-4,-,TGTGCCAGCAGCCTGTTGGAGCGCGGGGAACTGTTTTTT,CASSLLERGELFF
-,TRBV29-1,TRBJ2-3,-,TGCAGCGTTGATTCAGGGACAGATACGCAGTATTTT,CSVDSGTDTQYF
-,TRBV25-1,TRBJ1-2,TRBD1,TGTGCCAGCAGTGGACAGGGCGTATTATATGGCTACACCTTC,CASSGQGVLYGYTF
-,TRBV3-1/TRBV3-2,TRBJ2-5,-,TGTGCCAGCAGCCAAAGGCTAGTGGGGCGAGAGACCCAGTACTTC,CASSQRLVGRETQYF
-,TRBV25-1,TRBJ2-5,TRBD1,TGTGCCAGCGGGGAAATGGACAGGATCCAAGAGACCCAGTACTTC,CASGEMDRIQETQYF
-,TRBV4-2,TRBJ2-5,TRBD1,TGTGCCAGCAGCCTAGGACAGGGGGAAGAGACCCAGTACTTC,CASSLGQGEETQYF
-,TRBV12-3/TRBV12-4,TRBJ2-3,-,TGTGCCAGCAGACCTTCGGGCACAGATACGCAGTATTTT,CASRPSGTDTQYF
-,TRBV3-1/TRBV3-2,TRBJ2-5,-,TGTGCCAGCAGCCAAGATCCTAGTGTGGAGACCCAGTACTTC,CASSQDPSVETQYF
few,TRBV27,TRBJ2-5,TRBD2,TGTGCCAGCAGCCGGGAGCGGGGGCAACAAGAGACCCAGTACTTC,CASSRERGQQETQYF
once,TRBV3-1/TRBV3-2,TRBJ2-5,TRBD1,TGTGCCAGCGGGGAGACAGGGGGAATCCAAGAGACCCAGTACTTC,CASGETGGIQETQYF
-,TRBV11-2,TRBJ2-7,TRBD2,TGTGCCAGCAGCTTAGGGCTAGCGGGAGTGATTGAGCAGTACTTC,CASSLGLAGVIEQYF
few,TRBV6-5,TRBJ1-2,TRBD1,TGTGCCAGCAGTCAACCGACAGGGGGCGCGGGAGGCTACACCTTC,CASSQPTGGAGGYTF
-,TRBV30,TRBJ1-6,TRBD1,TGTGCCTGGAGTGCGGGACAGGGGGGAAATTCACCCCTCCACTTT,CAWSAGQGGNSPLHF
-,TRBV7-8,TRBJ2-7,-,TGTGCCAGCAGCTTAGTCTTCGAGCAGTACTTC,CASSLVFEQYF